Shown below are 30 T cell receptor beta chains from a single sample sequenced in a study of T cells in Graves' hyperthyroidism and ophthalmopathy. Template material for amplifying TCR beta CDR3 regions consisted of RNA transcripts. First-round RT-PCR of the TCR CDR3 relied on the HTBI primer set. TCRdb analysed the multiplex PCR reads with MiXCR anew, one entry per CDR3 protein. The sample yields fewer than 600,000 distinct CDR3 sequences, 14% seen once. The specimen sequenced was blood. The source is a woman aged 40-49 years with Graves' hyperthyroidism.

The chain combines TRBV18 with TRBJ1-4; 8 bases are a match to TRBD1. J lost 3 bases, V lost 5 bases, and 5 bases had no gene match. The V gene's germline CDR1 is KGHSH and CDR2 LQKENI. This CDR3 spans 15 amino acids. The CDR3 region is CASSSDRAANEKLFF. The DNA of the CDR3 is TGTGCCAGCTCATCGGACAGGGCGGCTAATGAAAAACTGTTTTTT.

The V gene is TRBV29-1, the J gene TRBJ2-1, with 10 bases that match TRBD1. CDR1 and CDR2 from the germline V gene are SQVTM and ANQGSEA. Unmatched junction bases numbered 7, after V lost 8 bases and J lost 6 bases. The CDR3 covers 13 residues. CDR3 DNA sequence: TGCAGCTTCGGGACAGGGGTAGCCAATGAGCAGTTCTTC. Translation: CSFGTGVANEQFF.

The CDR3 DNA follows: TGTGCCAGCAGTTTCCGCCGGATTGGGGAAGGCTACACCTTC. This sequence encodes CASSFRRIGEGYTF. The chain recombines TRBV6-9 with TRBJ1-2; D not certain. Germline V lookup: CDR1 MNHGY, CDR2 SVAAGI. V was clipped by 4 bases and J by 8 bases, with 17 bases between them. There are 14 residues in the CDR3.

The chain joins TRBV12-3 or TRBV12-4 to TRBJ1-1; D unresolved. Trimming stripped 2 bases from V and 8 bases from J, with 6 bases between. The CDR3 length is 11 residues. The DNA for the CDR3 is TGTGCCAGCAGTTTATCTATGGAAGCTTTCTTT. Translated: CASSLSMEAFF.

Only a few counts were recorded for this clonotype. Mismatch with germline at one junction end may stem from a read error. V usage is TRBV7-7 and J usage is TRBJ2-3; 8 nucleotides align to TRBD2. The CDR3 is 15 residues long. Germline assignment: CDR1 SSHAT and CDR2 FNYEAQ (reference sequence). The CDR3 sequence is CASSSNPGGADTQYF. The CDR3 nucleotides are TGTGCTAGCAGCTCGAATCCCGGGGGGGCAGATACGCAGTATTTT.

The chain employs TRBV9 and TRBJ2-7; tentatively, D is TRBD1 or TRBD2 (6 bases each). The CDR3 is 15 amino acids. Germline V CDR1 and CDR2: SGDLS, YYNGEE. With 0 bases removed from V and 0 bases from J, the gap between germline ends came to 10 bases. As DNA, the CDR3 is TGTGCCAGCAGCGTAGAAGGGGGGCACTCCTACGAGCAGTACTTC. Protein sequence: CASSVEGGHSYEQYF.

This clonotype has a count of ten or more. The CDR3 here is CASSQSRLRYEQYF. The CDR3 nucleotides read TGTGCCAGCAGCCAATCTCGTCTTAGGTACGAGCAGTACTTC. The chain employs TRBV3-1 and TRBJ2-7; no firm D call. Germline-derived CDR1 and CDR2 are LGHDT and YNNKEL (reference sequence). The V and J ends lost 2 bases and 4 bases respectively, with 12 bases between them. CDR3 size: 14 residues.

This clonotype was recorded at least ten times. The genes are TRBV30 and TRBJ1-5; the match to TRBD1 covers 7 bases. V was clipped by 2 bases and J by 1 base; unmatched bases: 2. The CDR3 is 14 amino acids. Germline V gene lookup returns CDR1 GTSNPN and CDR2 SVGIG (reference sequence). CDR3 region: CAWSMTGSNQPQHF. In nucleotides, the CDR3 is TGTGCCTGGAGTATGACAGGGAGCAATCAGCCCCAGCATTTT.

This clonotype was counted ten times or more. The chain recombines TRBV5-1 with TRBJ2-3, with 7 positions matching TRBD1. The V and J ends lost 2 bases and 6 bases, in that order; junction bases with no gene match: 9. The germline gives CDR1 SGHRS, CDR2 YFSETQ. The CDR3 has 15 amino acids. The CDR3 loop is CASSFSTGLGDTQYF. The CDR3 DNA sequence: TGCGCCAGCAGCTTCTCGACAGGGCTTGGCGATACGCAGTATTTT.

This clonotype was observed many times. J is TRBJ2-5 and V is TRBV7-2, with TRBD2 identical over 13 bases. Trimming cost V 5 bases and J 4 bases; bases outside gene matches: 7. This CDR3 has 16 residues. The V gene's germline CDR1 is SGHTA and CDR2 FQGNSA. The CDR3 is CASSPLAGGRVETQYF. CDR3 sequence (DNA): TGTGCCAGCAGCCCACTAGCGGGAGGGCGGGTAGAGACCCAGTACTTC.

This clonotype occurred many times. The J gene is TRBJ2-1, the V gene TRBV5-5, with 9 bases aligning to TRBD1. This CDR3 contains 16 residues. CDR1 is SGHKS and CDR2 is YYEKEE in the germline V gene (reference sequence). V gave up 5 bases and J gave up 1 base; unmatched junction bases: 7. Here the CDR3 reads CASSTGGGGSYNEQFF. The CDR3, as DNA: TGTGCCAGCAGTACAGGGGGCGGTGGGTCCTACAATGAGCAGTTCTTC.

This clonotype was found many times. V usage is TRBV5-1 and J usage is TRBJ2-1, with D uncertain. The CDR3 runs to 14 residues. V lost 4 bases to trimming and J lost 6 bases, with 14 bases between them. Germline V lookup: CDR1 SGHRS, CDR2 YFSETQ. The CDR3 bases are TGCGCCAGCAGCGCCCAGACGGGTACCAATGAGCAGTTCTTC. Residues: CASSAQTGTNEQFF.

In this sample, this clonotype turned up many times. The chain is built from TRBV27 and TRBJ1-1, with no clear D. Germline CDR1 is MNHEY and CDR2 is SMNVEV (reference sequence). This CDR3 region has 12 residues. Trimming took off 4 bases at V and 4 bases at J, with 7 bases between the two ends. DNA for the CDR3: TGTGCCAGCAGTTCCCTGGGCACTGAAGCTTTCTTT. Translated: CASSSLGTEAFF.

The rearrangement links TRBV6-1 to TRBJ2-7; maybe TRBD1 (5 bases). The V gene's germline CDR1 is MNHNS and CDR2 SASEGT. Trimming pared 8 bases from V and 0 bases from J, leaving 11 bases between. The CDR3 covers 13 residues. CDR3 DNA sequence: TGTGCCAGCCAGACAGAGAGCTCCTACGAGCAGTACTTC. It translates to CASQTESSYEQYF.

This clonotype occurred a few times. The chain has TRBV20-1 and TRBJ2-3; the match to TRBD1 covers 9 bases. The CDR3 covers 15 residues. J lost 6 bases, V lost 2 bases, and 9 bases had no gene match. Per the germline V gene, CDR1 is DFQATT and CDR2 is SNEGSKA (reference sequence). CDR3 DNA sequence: TGCAGTGCTAGAATCCGGACAGGGGCCAGGGATACGCAGTATTTT. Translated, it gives CSARIRTGARDTQYF.

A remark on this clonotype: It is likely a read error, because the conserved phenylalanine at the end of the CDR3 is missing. The CDR3 coding sequence is TGTGCCAGCAGCGCGGGGACTAGCTTTGACGGGGAGCTGTTTCTT. As protein: CASSAGTSFDGELFL. The chain employs TRBV9 and TRBJ2-2; 9 nucleotides line up with TRBD2. CDR1 is SGDLS, CDR2 YYNGEE, per germline. The length of the CDR3 is 15 residues. V was pared by 3 bases and J by 7 bases, with 7 bases of the junction left unmatched.

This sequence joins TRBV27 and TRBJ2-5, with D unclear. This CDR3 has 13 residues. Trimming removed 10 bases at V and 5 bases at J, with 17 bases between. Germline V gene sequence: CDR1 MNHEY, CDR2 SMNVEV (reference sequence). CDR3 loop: CAIQRANGETQYF. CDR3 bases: TGTGCCATCCAACGGGCTAACGGGGAGACCCAGTACTTC.

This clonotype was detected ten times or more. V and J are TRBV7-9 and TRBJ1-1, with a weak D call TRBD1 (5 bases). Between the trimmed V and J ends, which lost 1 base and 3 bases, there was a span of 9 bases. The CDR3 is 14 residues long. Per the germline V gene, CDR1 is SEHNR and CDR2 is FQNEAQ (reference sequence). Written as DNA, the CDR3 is TGTGCCAGCAGCTTAGTCGGCAGGGACACTGAAGCTTTCTTT. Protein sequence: CASSLVGRDTEAFF.

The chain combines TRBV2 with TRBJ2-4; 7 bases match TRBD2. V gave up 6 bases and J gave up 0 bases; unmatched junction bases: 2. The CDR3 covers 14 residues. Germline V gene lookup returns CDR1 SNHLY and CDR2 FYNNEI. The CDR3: CASSRGGAKNIQYF. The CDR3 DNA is TGTGCCAGCAGCCGCGGGGGAGCCAAAAACATTCAGTACTTC.

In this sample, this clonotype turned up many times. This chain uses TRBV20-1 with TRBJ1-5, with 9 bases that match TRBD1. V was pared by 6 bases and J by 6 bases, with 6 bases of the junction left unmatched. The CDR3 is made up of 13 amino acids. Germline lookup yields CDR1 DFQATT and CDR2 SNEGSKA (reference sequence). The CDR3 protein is CSADDRGSQPQHF. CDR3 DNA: TGCAGTGCAGATGACAGGGGGAGTCAGCCCCAGCATTTT.

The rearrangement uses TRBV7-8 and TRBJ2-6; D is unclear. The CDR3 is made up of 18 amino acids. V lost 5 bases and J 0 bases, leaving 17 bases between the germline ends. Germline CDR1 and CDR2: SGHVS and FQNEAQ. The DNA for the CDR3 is TGTGCCAGCAGCCCCCGCCGGCGGTTAGACTCTGGGGCCAACGTCCTGACTTTC. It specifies CASSPRRRLDSGANVLTF.

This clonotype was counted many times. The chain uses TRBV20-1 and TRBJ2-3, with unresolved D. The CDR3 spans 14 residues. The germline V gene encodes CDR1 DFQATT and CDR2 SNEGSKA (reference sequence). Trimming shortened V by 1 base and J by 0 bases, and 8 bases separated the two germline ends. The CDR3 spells CSARAVGSTDTQYF. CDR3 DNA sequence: TGCAGTGCTAGAGCGGTGGGAAGCACAGATACGCAGTATTTT.

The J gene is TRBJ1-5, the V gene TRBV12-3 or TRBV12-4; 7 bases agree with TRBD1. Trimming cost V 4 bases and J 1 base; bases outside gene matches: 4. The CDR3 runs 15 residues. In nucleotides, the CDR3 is TGTGCCAGCAGTTGGGGGGGACAGAGCAATCAGCCCCAGCATTTT. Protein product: CASSWGGQSNQPQHF.

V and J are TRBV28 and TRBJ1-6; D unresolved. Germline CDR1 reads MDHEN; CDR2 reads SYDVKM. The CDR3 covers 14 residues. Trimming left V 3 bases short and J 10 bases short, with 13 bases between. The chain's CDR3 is CASSLGGIGSPLHF. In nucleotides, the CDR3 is TGTGCCAGCAGTTTGGGAGGGATCGGGTCACCCCTCCACTTT.

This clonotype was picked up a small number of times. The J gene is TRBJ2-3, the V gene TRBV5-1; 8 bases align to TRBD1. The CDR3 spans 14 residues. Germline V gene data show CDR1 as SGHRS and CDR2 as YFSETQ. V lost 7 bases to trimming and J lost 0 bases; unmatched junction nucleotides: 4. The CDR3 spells CASFRTGSTDTQYF. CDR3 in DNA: TGCGCCAGCTTCAGGACAGGGAGCACAGATACGCAGTATTTT.

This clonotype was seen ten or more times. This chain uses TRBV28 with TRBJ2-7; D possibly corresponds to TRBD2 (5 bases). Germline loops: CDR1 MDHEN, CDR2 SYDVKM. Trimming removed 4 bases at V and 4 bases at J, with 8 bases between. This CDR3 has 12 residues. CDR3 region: CASSSRRYEQYF. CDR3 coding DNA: TGTGCCAGCAGTTCCCGGAGGTACGAGCAGTACTTC.

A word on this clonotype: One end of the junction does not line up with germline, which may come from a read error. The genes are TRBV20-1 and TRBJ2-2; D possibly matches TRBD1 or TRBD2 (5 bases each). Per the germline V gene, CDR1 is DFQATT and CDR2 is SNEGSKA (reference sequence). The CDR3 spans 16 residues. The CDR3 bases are TGCAGTGCTAGAGAAGGACAAATCGCGAACACCGGGGAGCTGCTTTTT. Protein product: CSAREGQIANTGELLF.

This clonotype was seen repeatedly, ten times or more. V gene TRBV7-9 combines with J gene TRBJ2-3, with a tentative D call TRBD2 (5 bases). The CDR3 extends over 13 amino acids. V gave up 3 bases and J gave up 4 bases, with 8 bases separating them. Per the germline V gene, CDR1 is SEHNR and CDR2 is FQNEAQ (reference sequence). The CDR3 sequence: CASSFGGPDTQYF. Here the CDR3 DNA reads TGTGCCAGCAGCTTTGGAGGTCCAGATACGCAGTATTTT.

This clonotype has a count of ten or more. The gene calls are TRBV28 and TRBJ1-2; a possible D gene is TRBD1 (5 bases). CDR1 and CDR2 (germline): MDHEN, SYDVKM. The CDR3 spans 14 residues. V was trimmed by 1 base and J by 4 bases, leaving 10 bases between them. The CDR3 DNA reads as TGTGCCAGCAGTTTATTAGGGGAAGGCTATGGCTACACCTTC. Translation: CASSLLGEGYGYTF.

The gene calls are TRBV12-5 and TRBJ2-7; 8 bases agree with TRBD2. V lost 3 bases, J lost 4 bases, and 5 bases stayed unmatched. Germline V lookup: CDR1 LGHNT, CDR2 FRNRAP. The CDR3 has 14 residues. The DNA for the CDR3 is TGTGCTAGTGGTTTCGAGACTAGCGTTTACGAGCAGTACTTC. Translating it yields CASGFETSVYEQYF.